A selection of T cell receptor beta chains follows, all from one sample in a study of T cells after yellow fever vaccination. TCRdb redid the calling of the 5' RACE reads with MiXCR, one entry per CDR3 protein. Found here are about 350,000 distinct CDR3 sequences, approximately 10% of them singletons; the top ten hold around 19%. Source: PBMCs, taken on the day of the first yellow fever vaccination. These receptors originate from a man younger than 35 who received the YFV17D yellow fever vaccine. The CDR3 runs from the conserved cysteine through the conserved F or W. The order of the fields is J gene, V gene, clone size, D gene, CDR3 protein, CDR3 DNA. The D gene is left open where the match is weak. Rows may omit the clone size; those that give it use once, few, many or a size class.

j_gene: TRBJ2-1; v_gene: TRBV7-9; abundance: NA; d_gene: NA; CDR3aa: CASSPLTGYNEQFF; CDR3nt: TGTGCCAGCAGCCCACTGACAGGCTACAATGAGCAGTTCTTC
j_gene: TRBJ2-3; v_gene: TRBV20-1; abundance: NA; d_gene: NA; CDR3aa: CSAERGDSQTDTQYF; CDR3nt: TGCAGTGCTGAAAGGGGGGACTCACAAACAGATACGCAGTATTTT
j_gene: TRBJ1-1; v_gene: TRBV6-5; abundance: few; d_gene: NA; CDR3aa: CASSFRDKYTEAFF; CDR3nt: TGTGCCAGCAGTTTCCGGGACAAATACACTGAAGCTTTCTTT
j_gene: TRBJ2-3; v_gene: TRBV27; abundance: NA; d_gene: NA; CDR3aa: CASSALIAGIDTQYF; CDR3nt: TGTGCCAGCAGTGCACTAATTGCGGGGATAGATACGCAGTATTTT
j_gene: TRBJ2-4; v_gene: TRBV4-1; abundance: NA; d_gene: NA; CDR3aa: CASSQDKGSIQYF; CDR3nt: TGCGCCAGCAGCCAAGACAAGGGCTCCATTCAGTACTTC
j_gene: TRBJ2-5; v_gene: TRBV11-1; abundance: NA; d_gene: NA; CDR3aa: CASSSGPRETQYF; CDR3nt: TGTGCCAGCAGTTCCGGGCCCCGGGAGACCCAGTACTTC
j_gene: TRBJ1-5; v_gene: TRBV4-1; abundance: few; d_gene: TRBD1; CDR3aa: CASSPSPDREVGQPQHF; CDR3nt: TGCGCCAGCAGCCCTTCCCCGGACAGGGAGGTCGGTCAGCCCCAGCATTTT
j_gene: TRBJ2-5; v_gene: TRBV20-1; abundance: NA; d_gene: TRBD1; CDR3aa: CSASTLDRKRLGETQYF; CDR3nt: TGCAGTGCCTCAACGTTGGACAGGAAAAGGTTGGGGGAGACCCAGTACTTC
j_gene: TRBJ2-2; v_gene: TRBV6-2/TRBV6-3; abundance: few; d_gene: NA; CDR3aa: CASSNPTGFTGELFF; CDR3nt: TGTGCCAGCAGTAACCCCACAGGGTTTACCGGGGAGCTGTTTTTT
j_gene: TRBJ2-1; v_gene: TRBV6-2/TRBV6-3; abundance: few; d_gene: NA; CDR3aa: CASGGSSYNEQFF; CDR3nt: TGTGCCAGCGGGGGGAGCTCCTACAATGAGCAGTTCTTC
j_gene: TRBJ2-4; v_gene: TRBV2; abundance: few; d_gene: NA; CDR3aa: CASSERRELAKNIQYF; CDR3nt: TGTGCCAGCAGTGAAAGACGGGAACTAGCCAAAAACATTCAGTACTTC
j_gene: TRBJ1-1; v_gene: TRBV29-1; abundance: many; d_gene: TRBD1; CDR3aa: CSVFQRTGGTEAFF; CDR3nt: TGCAGCGTCTTCCAACGGACAGGGGGGACTGAAGCTTTCTTT
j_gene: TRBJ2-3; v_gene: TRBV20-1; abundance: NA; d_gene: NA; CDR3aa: CSATGDTDTQYF; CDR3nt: TGCAGTGCTACGGGGGACACAGATACGCAGTATTTT
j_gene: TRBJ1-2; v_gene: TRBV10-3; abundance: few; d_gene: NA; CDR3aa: CAITPSGGDYGYTF; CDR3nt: TGTGCCATCACCCCCAGTGGGGGCGACTATGGCTACACCTTC
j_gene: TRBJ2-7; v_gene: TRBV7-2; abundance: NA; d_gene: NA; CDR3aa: CASSSQGDRSPYF; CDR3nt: TGTGCCAGCAGCTCGCAGGGAGACAGATCTCCGTACTTC
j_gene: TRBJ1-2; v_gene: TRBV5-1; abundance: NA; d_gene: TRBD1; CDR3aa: CASSVQGAYSYGYTF; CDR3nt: TGCGCCAGCAGTGTCCAGGGGGCTTACTCCTATGGCTACACCTTC
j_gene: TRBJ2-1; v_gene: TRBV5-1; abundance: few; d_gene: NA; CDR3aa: CASSLGSRAYNEQFF; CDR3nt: TGCGCCAGCAGCTTGGGTTCTCGGGCCTACAATGAGCAGTTCTTC
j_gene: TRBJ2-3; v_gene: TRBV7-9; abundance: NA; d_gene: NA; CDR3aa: CASRDPYTDTQYF; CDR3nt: TGTGCCTCACGGGACCCCTACACAGATACGCAGTATTTT
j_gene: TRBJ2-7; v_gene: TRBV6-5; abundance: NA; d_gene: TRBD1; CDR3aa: CASSYSRTGAYEQYF; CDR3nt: TGTGCCAGCAGTTACTCTAGGACAGGGGCTTACGAGCAGTACTTC
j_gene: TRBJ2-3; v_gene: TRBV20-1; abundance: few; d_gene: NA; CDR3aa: CSAPSRRWADTQYF; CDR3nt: TGCAGTGCCCCCTCCCGGCGGTGGGCAGATACGCAGTATTTT
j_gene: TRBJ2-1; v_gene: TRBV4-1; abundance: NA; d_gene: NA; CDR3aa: CASSLPSKGRFF; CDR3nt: TGCGCCAGCAGCCTCCCTTCTAAGGGGCGATTCTTC
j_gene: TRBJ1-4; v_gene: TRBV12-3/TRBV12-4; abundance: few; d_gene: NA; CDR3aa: CASSLYYKGQANEKLFF; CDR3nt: TGTGCCAGCAGTTTGTATTATAAGGGACAAGCTAATGAAAAACTGTTTTTT
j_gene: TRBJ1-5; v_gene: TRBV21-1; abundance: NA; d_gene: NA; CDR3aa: CASSFRTHNQPQHF; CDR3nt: TGTGCCAGCAGCTTTAGGACGCACAATCAGCCCCAGCATTTT
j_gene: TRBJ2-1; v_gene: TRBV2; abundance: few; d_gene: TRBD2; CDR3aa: CASGSGGGSYNEQFF; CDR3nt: TGTGCCAGCGGAAGCGGGGGGGGATCCTACAATGAGCAGTTCTTC
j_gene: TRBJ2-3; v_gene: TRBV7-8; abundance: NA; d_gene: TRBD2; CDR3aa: CASSRSGTSGGYPDTQYF; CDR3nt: TGTGCCAGCAGCCGATCAGGGACTAGCGGGGGGTATCCAGATACGCAGTATTTT
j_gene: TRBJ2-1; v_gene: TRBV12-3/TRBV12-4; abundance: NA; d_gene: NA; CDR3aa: CASSPRTATYNEQFF; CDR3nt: TGTGCCAGCAGTCCCCGGACAGCGACTTACAATGAGCAGTTCTTC
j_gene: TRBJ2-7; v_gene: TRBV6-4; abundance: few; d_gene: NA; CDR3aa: CASRREDSHSYEQYF; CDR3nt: TGTGCCAGCCGACGGGAGGACAGCCATTCCTACGAGCAGTACTTC
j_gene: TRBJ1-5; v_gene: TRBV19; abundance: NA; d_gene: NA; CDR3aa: CASSIDRGSNQPQHF; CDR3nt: TGTGCCAGTAGTATAGATCGGGGGAGCAATCAGCCCCAGCATTTT
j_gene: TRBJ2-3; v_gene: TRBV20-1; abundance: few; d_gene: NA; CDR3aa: CSAGKSGTRTDTQYF; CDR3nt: TGCAGTGCTGGGAAAAGCGGAACCCGCACAGATACGCAGTATTTT
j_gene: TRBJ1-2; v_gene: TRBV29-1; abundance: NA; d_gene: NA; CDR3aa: CSVNRDYGYTF; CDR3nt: TGCAGCGTTAACAGGGACTATGGCTACACCTTC
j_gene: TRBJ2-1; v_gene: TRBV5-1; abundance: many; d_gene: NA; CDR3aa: CASSRRGQNPLLDNEQFF; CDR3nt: TGCGCCAGCAGTCGGCGCGGACAGAATCCCCTTTTGGACAATGAGCAGTTCTTC
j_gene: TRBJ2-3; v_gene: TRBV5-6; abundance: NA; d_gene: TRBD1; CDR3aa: CASRDRLTTLADTQYF; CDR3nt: TGTGCCAGCAGGGACAGGCTCACCACCCTGGCGGATACGCAGTATTTT
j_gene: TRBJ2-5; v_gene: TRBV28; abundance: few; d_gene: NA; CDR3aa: CASSSTGTRETQYF; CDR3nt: TGTGCCAGCAGTTCTACCGGGACACGGGAGACCCAGTACTTC
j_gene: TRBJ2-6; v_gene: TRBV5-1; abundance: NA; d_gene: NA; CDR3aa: CASSLAFSGANVLTF; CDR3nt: TGCGCCAGCAGCTTGGCGTTCTCTGGGGCCAACGTCCTGACTTTC
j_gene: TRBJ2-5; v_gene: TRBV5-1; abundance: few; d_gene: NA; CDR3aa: CASTGFGVQETQYF; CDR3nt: TGCGCCAGCACAGGGTTTGGGGTCCAAGAGACCCAGTACTTC